These T cell receptor beta chains were read from a single sample in a study of Ad26.COV2.S vaccination and SARS-CoV-2 variants. Clones were read by immunoSEQ multiplex PCR, and TCRdb kept only the in-frame ones, dropping some. Counted here are 350,000 to 500,000 clones, roughly 91% occurring once; the ten biggest clones make up roughly 4%. The sequencing here drew on peripheral blood, taken in a trial of Ad26.COV2.S vaccine versus placebo. All receptors come from a person between 18 and 59 years old who received the Ad26.COV2.S COVID-19 vaccine or a placebo. Both conserved end residues are part of each CDR3.

v_call cdr3_aa
TRBV9 CASSPPGGDHYNEQFF
TRBV7-8 CASSPDSEVQYF
TRBV7-6 CASSKGQVGELFF
TRBV2 CASSEMGQGASNYGYTF
TRBV5-1 CASSFYGGGQETQYF
TRBV5-1 CASSLEAGGGTQYF
TRBV28 CASSHGTAYNSPLHF
TRBV14 CASSQDGRYYEQYF
TRBV28 CASSWREEQYF
TRBV5-1 CASSDEGLAAETQYF
TRBV11-3 CDSALVEETGSYEQYF
TRBV5-1 CASRLEEGLWPYGGYTF
TRBV19 CASSISRGSSYNEQFF
TRBV28 CASSLRNTGELFF
TRBV7-2 CASSDGQGTRPKQFF
TRBV7-8 CASSQAGPTDTQYF
TRBV7-9 CASSRQGAGEKLFF
TRBV7-3 CASSLGAGGRTDTQYF
TRBV24-1 CATSDPKTGGIEQFF
TRBV7-9 CASSPRAGVTDTQYF
TRBV5-4 CASSWDRVPNQETQYF
TRBV3-1/TRBV3-2 CASSPTSRSSYEQYF
TRBV29-1 CSVALDIMNTEAFF
TRBV24-1 CATSDSGQGAFEAFF
TRBV4-2 CASSQEAGRDYGYTF
TRBV6-5 CASSYSGRYNTDTQYF
TRBV23-1 CASSQSPRKSYEQYF
TRBV4-1 CASSQVGLSTDTQYF
TRBV7-8 CASSLNGAGSTDTQYF
TRBV9 CASSVGGGRGDNEQFF
TRBV4-1 CASSQVPGANSEAFF
TRBV19 CASSTIRGVVLTF
TRBV9 CASSLEGWETQYF
TRBV7-2 CASSWGTVSYEQYF
TRBV2 CASMRGSYEQYF
TRBV7-2 CASSSGQGTDTQYF
TRBV10-3 CAISPTSGRQSRSSYNEQFF
TRBV6-5 CASRDRQGAFYEQYF
TRBV18 CASSPRENTEAFF
TRBV7-2 CASSLGPSSYNEQFF
TRBV28 CASTNQGESSYEQYF
TRBV6-4 CASSAFLSASGRGNTVEQFF
TRBV2 CASYGGRVDTEAFF
TRBV13 CASSLGALANYGYTF
TRBV5-4 CASSKTSGSTDTQYF